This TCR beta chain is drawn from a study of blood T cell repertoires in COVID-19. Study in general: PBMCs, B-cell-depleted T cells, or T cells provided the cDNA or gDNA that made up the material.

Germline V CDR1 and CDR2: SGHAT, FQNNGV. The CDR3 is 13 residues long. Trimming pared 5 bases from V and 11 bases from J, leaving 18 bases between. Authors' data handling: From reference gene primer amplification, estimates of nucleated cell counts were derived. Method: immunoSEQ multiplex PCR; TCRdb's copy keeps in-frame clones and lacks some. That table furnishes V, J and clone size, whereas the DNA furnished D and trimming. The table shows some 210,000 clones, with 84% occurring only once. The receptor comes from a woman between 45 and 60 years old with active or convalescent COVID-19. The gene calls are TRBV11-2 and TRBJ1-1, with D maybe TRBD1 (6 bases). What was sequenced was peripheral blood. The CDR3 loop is CASSQSGGQGAFF. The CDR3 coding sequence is TGTGCCAGCAGCCAAAGCGGGGGCCAGGGGGCTTTCTTT.